The T cell receptor beta chain described here comes from a study of CD8+ T cells in alopecia areata listed by TCRdb under 2018. General notes on the study: Treated patients were enrolled in an open-label pilot trial of oral tofacitinib, 5 to 10 mg twice daily, for moderate-to-severe alopecia areata. Patients stayed on tofacitinib for 6 to 18 months and then had 6 months of follow-up off drug so that delayed response and recurrence could be assessed. Disease severity in treated patients was measured with the SALT score, which quantifies the percentage of affected scalp surface area. The study used high-throughput TCRbeta sequencing to examine T cell clonal expansion in alopecia areata, in both the C3H/HeJ mouse model and human patients. Scalp tissue and sorted CD4+ and CD8+ peripheral blood T cells from patchy and totalis/universalis alopecia areata patients and from healthy controls were covered by human TCRbeta sequencing. Biopsies were taken from tofacitinib-treated patients at baseline and at 4 and 24 weeks of treatment, and a later scalp biopsy was taken in several of the tofacitinib-treated patients. Scalp clonality was compared across normal scalp (n=4), patchy alopecia areata scalp (n=8), and alopecia totalis/universalis scalp (n=8). RNA was obtained with the PAXgene miRNA kit for fixed scalp, the miRNeasy kit for PBMCs, and the RNeasy kit for mouse skin. TCRbeta CDR3 regions were amplified by immunoSEQ multiplex PCR with 35 Vbeta forward and 13 Jbeta reverse primers.

The sample's treatment or condition, from its label and the paper: oral pan-JAK inhibitor, 5-10 mg twice daily. Lesional scalp punch biopsies and peripheral blood were collected from alopecia areata patients. PBMCs were isolated by density centrifugation and stained for CD3, CD4 and CD8, and CD4+ and CD8+ T cells were sorted on a FACSAria. In regard to this clone: No cognate antigen has been identified for it. No clone much larger than this one lies a single base away; base qualities are absent. The sample holds other DNA sequences that translate to the same CDR3.

On the study overall, not on this receptor specifically: Resident alphabeta T cells in normal human skin are also sequenced, complicating scalp TCR repertoire analysis, unlike mouse skin dominated by gammadelta T cells. Shared TCR sequences between patients were less evident than in mice, which may be partly attributable to HLA diversity in the patient population. Tofacitinib significantly decreased scalp clonality and the number of expanded CD8+ clones among the top 100 scalp clones. During tofacitinib treatment, many expanded lesional clones stuck around in both scalp and blood, and this persistence may partly explain why relapse happens after treatment is stopped. Because the treated cohort was small and included a single nonresponder, larger studies are needed to assess links between baseline CD8+ expansion and response. Compared with normal scalp, lesional scalp, particularly in alopecia totalis/universalis, had higher clonality and more expanded CD8+ clones, which suggests antigenic drive.

The library came from the immunoSEQ multiplex PCR assay. To provide template for TCR sequencing, every sample had RNA extracted and reverse transcribed into cDNA. First-strand cDNA was synthesized using SuperScript III with a 2:1 mix of oligo-dT and random hexamers. A synthetic immune receptor repertoire was used to measure amplification bias, and any remaining bias was corrected computationally. The published analysis was carried out like this. Raw reads were preprocessed to remove errors, and CDR3 was defined by IMGT conventions from the conserved cysteine to phenylalanine. Clonality was computed by normalizing Shannon entropy by log2 of the number of productive unique TCRs and subtracting the result from 1. Whether scalp clones were CD4 or CD8 was inferred by matching scalp TCRbeta sequences against CD4 and CD8 repertoires sorted from blood. Imported from immuneACCESS, the table was reduced by TCRdb to in-frame sequences with V and J called. These copies leave out some clones; in studies compared against another copy, an unresolved V gene accounts for under half, and the cause of the remainder is not known. Clone size and the V and J calls come from that table; the DNA yielded D and trimming. This sample holds 95,000 to 110,000 clones; just over 85% were observed only once. The top ten clones comprise around 10% of the sample.

From V the trimming removes 6 bases and from J it removes 2 bases, while the gene matches leave 8 bases of the junction unaccounted for. CDR1 SQVTM and CDR2 ANQGSEA were looked up in the germline V gene. The CDR3, from cysteine to phenylalanine, totals 15 residues. The DNA shown is the 45-base CDR3, in frame from base 1. This TCR was recovered from a human donor with alopecia areata. The rearranged chain carries TRBV29-1 and TRBJ2-2, with TRBD2 matching 8 junction bases. This specimen was CD8+ T cells sorted from blood, taken between weeks 30 and 35, from a patient treated with tofacitinib. The encoded CDR3 is CSVELAGINTGELFF. The base sequence is TGCAGCGTCGAGCTAGCGGGTATTAACACCGGGGAGCTGTTTTTT.